The 32 T cell receptor beta chains below all came from one sample that was sequenced in a study of blood T cell repertoires in COVID-19. TCRdb keeps only in-frame clones here, not all; method: immunoSEQ multiplex PCR. The sample has some 150,000 clones; roughly 87% are singletons. Sequencing was done on a sample of peripheral blood. These receptors were taken from a woman aged 50 to 60 with acute or convalescent COVID-19.

The chain employs TRBV5-1 and TRBJ2-7; no reliable D call. Germline-derived CDR1 and CDR2 are SGHRS and YFSETQ. V was trimmed by 4 bases and J by 3 bases, leaving 5 bases between them. CDR3 length: 11 residues. CDR3 DNA: TGCGCCAGCAGCGGCGGCTACGAGCAGTACTTC. Translated: CASSGGYEQYF.

The rearrangement links TRBV4-2 to TRBJ2-1; D might be TRBD2 (5 bases). The CDR3 loop spans 18 amino acids. Germline CDR1 LGHNA, CDR2 YNFKEQ. V lost 0 bases, J lost 0 bases, and 15 bases lay in between. The CDR3: CASSQDIGAVSSYNEQFF. CDR3 sequence (DNA): TGTGCCAGCAGCCAAGATATCGGAGCGGTTAGCTCCTACAATGAGCAGTTCTTC.

The chain employs TRBV10-1 and TRBJ2-1; 9 nucleotides match TRBD1. V was pared by 6 bases and J by 9 bases, with 3 bases of the junction left unmatched. The germline gives CDR1 WNHNN, CDR2 SYGVQD (reference sequence). The CDR3 length is 12 residues. For the CDR3, the DNA is TGCGCCAGCAGGGACAGGGGAAGTGAGCAGTTCTTC. It encodes CASRDRGSEQFF.

Here the CDR3 DNA reads TGTGCCACCAATATACAGGGGAGGCGCGGGGAGCTGTTTTTT. Amino acids: CATNIQGRRGELFF. This chain links TRBV7-2 with TRBJ2-2; perhaps TRBD1 as D (7 bases). Germline V CDR1 and CDR2: SGHTA, FQGNSA. Trimming took off 10 bases at V and 7 bases at J, with 19 bases between the two ends. The CDR3 loop spans 14 amino acids.

This rearrangement joins TRBV5-1 to TRBJ2-7, with D maybe TRBD1 (6 bases). Germline V gene data show CDR1 as SGHRS and CDR2 as YFSETQ. The CDR3 has 16 residues. The V gene lost 4 bases and the J gene lost 2 bases, with 19 bases spanning the gap. CDR3 sequence (DNA): TGCGCCAGCAGCGTCTCCCCTGACAGGTCGACCTACGAGCAGTACTTC. This translates into CASSVSPDRSTYEQYF. The variable domain in full, completed from reference TRBV5-1 and TRBJ2-7, reads KAGVTQTPRYLIKTRGQQVTLSCSPISGHRSVSWYQQTPGQGLQFLFEYFSETQRNKGNFPGRFSGRQFSNSRSEMNVSTLELGDSALYLCASSVSPDRSTYEQYFGPGTRLTVT.

V and J are TRBV28 and TRBJ2-7; 9 bases align to TRBD1. Germline CDR1 MDHEN, CDR2 SYDVKM. CDR3 length: 14 residues. After removal of 3 bases from V and 6 bases from J, the junction contained 6 bases not matched to a gene. CDR3 DNA: TGTGCCAGCAGTTTCGACAGGGGGATCGGCGAGCAGTACTTC. Its protein product is CASSFDRGIGEQYF.

V is TRBV10-3 and J is TRBJ1-1; no clear D. The ends were cut back, 0 bases at V and 4 bases at J, with 6 bases in the middle. The CDR3 runs 13 residues. Germline V CDR1 and CDR2: ENHRY, SYGVKD. As DNA, the CDR3 is TGTGCCATCAGTGAGTCTAGAGCCACTGAAGCTTTCTTT. Protein: CAISESRATEAFF.

This clone was recorded a few times. The chain carries TRBV6-5 and TRBJ1-5; tentatively, D is TRBD1 (6 bases). Germline V gene lookup returns CDR1 MNHEY and CDR2 SVGAGI. The CDR3 extends over 13 amino acids. V lost 4 bases to trimming and J lost 4 bases, with 8 bases between them. The CDR3 protein is CASSSGTNQPQHF. The DNA of the CDR3 is TGTGCCAGCAGTTCCGGGACAAATCAGCCCCAGCATTTT.

The gene calls are TRBV4-1 and TRBJ2-1, with D possibly being TRBD1 (6 bases). This CDR3 region has 13 residues. The V end was cut by 6 bases, the J end by 7 bases, with 13 bases between. CDR1 is MGHRA and CDR2 is YSYEKL in the germline V gene. The DNA of the CDR3 is TGCGCCAGCAGGTCACAGGGATTGAATGAGCAGTTCTTC. Its translation: CASRSQGLNEQFF.

In its sample, this clone was seen a few times. This chain connects TRBV7-3 to TRBJ2-7; 12 nucleotides match TRBD2. V shed 5 bases, J shed 6 bases, and the junction held 5 bases outside the gene matches. Germline loops: CDR1 SGHTA, CDR2 FQGTGA. The length of the CDR3 is 14 residues. In DNA form, the CDR3 reads TGTGCCAGCAGCAGACTAGCGGGAGAAGGCGAGCAGTACTTC. Its protein is CASSRLAGEGEQYF. Variable domain in full (rest from reference TRBV7-3 and TRBJ2-7): GAGVSQTPSNKVTEKGKYVELRCDPISGHTALYWYRQSLGQGPEFLIYFQGTGAADDSGLPNDRFFAVRPEGSVSTLKIQRTERGDSAVYLCASSRLAGEGEQYFGPGTRLTVT.

The CDR3: CASRWTGGDSPLHF. Written as DNA, the CDR3 is TGTGCCAGCAGGTGGACAGGGGGCGATTCACCCCTCCACTTT. This chain links TRBV27 with TRBJ1-6, with 11 bases that match TRBD1. The length of the CDR3 is 14 residues. V dropped 6 bases and J dropped 8; count of bases not matched to a gene: 3. Germline assignment: CDR1 MNHEY and CDR2 SMNVEV (reference sequence).

The chain combines TRBV19 with TRBJ2-7; the match to TRBD1 covers 9 bases. Trimming cost V 6 bases and J 2 bases; bases outside gene matches: 8. Looked up from germline, CDR1 is LNHDA and CDR2 is SQIVND (reference sequence). The CDR3 is 15 amino acids. The CDR3 DNA sequence: TGTGCCAGTAGCTTCCGGGACAGGGCCGCCTACGAGCAGTACTTC. It translates to CASSFRDRAAYEQYF. The full variable domain, its missing parts supplied by reference TRBV19 and TRBJ2-7, is DGGITQSPKYLFRKEGQNVTLSCEQNLNHDAMYWYRQDPGQGLRLIYYSQIVNDFQKGDIAEGYSVSREKKESFPLTVTSAQKNPTAFYLCASSFRDRAAYEQYFGPGTRLTVT.

The chain is built from TRBV28 and TRBJ1-5; 8 positions agree with TRBD1. Trimming removed 11 bases from V and 1 base from J; junction bases left unmatched: 7. The germline gives CDR1 MDHEN, CDR2 SYDVKM. CDR3 length: 14 amino acids. The CDR3 region is CAGGQGRSNQPQHF. In DNA, the CDR3 is TGTGCCGGAGGACAGGGAAGAAGCAATCAGCCCCAGCATTTT.

This chain uses TRBV11-2 with TRBJ1-1; TRBD1 matches 7 bases. The germline V gene encodes CDR1 SGHAT and CDR2 FQNNGV. The CDR3 totals 19 residues. Losses at the gene ends were 1 base for V and 2 bases for J; bases not matched to a gene: 16. The CDR3 DNA reads TGTGCCAGCAGCTTAGTTCTGCCTAGGACAGGTCCAAAAAACACTGAAGCTTTCTTT. Amino acid sequence: CASSLVLPRTGPKNTEAFF.

The chain links TRBV3-1 (or the pseudogene TRBV3-2) to TRBJ2-1, with TRBD2 matching over 7 bases. This CDR3 has 16 amino acids. Trimming cost V 4 bases and J 8 bases; bases outside gene matches: 14. Per the germline V gene, CDR1 is LGHDT and CDR2 is YNNKEL (reference sequence). CDR3 region: CASSPAPSTSQDEQFF. Here the CDR3 DNA reads TGTGCCAGCAGCCCCGCTCCCTCGACTAGCCAGGATGAGCAGTTCTTC.

The genes are TRBV18 and TRBJ1-5; D may be TRBD1 (5 bases). Germline lookup yields CDR1 KGHSH and CDR2 LQKENI. The CDR3 loop spans 14 amino acids. V lost 3 bases and J lost 7, with 13 bases in between. The CDR3 here is CASSPRQGYQPQHF. CDR3 nucleotides: TGTGCCAGCTCACCTCGGCAGGGCTACCAGCCCCAGCATTTT.

The genes are TRBV10-2 and TRBJ2-2; 8 bases line up with TRBD2. CDR1 and CDR2 from the germline V gene are WSHSY and SAAADI. V gave up 3 bases and J gave up 4 bases; unmatched junction bases: 10. The CDR3 contains 17 residues. The CDR3 DNA reads as TGCGCCAGCAGTGAATCGCCCGGGGGGGCCGGCACCGGGGAGCTGTTTTTT. Translation: CASSESPGGAGTGELFF.

CDR3 sequence (DNA): TGTGCCAGCAGTCACAGGGATTCAGACACTGAAGCTTTCTTT. Its translation: CASSHRDSDTEAFF. The chain is built from TRBV6-5 and TRBJ1-1; D possibly corresponds to TRBD1 (6 bases). V lost 5 bases, J lost 3 bases, and 13 bases lay in between. Germline V gene sequence: CDR1 MNHEY, CDR2 SVGAGI. The CDR3 is 14 amino acids.

This clone has only one observation. In nucleotides, the CDR3 is TGTGCCAGCAACATCCGGGACAGGGAATATGGCTACACCTTC. It translates to CASNIRDREYGYTF. V is TRBV2 and J is TRBJ1-2; 9 bases are shared with TRBD1. The ends lost 7 bases at V and 5 bases at J; junction bases unmatched: 8. This CDR3 is built from 14 residues. Germline lookup yields CDR1 SNHLY and CDR2 FYNNEI.

The genes are TRBV3-1 (or the pseudogene TRBV3-2) and TRBJ2-2; possibly TRBD2 for D (6 bases). Trimming took off 4 bases at V and 2 bases at J, with 11 bases between the two ends. The CDR3 has 15 amino acids. CDR1 is LGHDT and CDR2 is YNNKEL in the germline V gene (reference sequence). The CDR3 sequence: CASSPEDYNTGELFF. In nucleotides, the CDR3 is TGTGCCAGCAGCCCTGAGGACTACAACACCGGGGAGCTGTTTTTT.

The chain combines TRBV12-3 or TRBV12-4 with TRBJ2-1; D uncertain. Trimming left V 2 bases short and J 10 bases short, with 9 bases between. This CDR3 has 12 residues. The CDR3 protein is CASSLQANEQFF. CDR3 sequence (DNA): TGTGCCAGCAGTTTACAGGCCAACGAGCAGTTCTTC.

V and J are TRBV19 and TRBJ1-2, with D possibly being TRBD1 (5 bases). This CDR3 has 16 amino acids. Trimming removed 6 bases at V and 0 bases at J, with 17 bases between. Germline assignment: CDR1 LNHDA and CDR2 SQIVND (reference sequence). The CDR3, as DNA: TGTGCCAGTAGGTTGTTTACAGGCCGAGCTAACTATGGCTACACCTTC. Its translation is CASRLFTGRANYGYTF.

This clone was detected only once. V gene TRBV30 combines with J gene TRBJ1-6; the match to TRBD1 covers 9 bases. V dropped 4 bases and J dropped 7; count of bases not matched to a gene: 5. CDR1 is GTSNPN and CDR2 is SVGIG in the germline V gene (reference sequence). CDR3 length equals 14 residues. CDR3 sequence reads: CAWTIQGANSPLHF. The DNA for the CDR3 is TGTGCCTGGACCATACAGGGGGCAAATTCACCCCTCCACTTT.

The chain combines TRBV3-1 (or the pseudogene TRBV3-2) with TRBJ1-4; no clear D gene. V lost 0 bases and J lost 8, with 16 bases in between. Looked up from germline, CDR1 is LGHDT and CDR2 is YNNKEL (reference sequence). CDR3 length: 16 amino acids. CDR3 sequence (DNA): TGTGCCAGCAGCCAAGAAGGAGTCCCCTTCGGGGAAAAACTGTTTTTT. This encodes CASSQEGVPFGEKLFF.

J is TRBJ1-1 and V is TRBV6-5; D might be TRBD1 (6 bases). This CDR3 comprises 14 residues. CDR1 is MNHEY, CDR2 SVGAGI, per germline. V was cut by 7 bases and J by 2 bases, with 14 bases left in between. The CDR3 sequence: CASIPQGVNTEAFF. In DNA form, the CDR3 reads TGTGCCAGCATCCCACAGGGAGTAAACACTGAAGCTTTCTTT.

This rearrangement joins TRBV30 to TRBJ1-1, with D perhaps TRBD1 (5 bases). CDR1 is GTSNPN and CDR2 is SVGIG in the germline V gene (reference sequence). This CDR3 spans 13 amino acids. Trimming cost V 2 bases and J 3 bases, with 10 bases left between them. CDR3 amino acids: CAWSRGLYTEAFF. The CDR3 DNA reads TGTGCCTGGAGTAGGGGACTGTACACTGAAGCTTTCTTT.

The genes are TRBV9 and TRBJ1-3; no clear D gene. The ends were cut back, 2 bases at V and 0 bases at J, with 6 bases in the middle. This CDR3 has 14 amino acids. CDR1 and CDR2 (germline): SGDLS, YYNGEE. CDR3 loop: CASSVGYSGNTIYF. The DNA of the CDR3 is TGTGCCAGCAGCGTCGGTTACTCTGGAAACACCATATATTTT.

Points on this clone: The CDR3 does not end in the conserved phenylalanine or tryptophan, so this is likely a read error. Because the CDR3's place on the DNA is in doubt, the DNA is left out and the CDR3 is given as listed by TCRdb. The genes are TRBV28 and TRBJ2-7; the table assigns TRBD2, which was not confirmed against the DNA. The CDR3 sequence runs 8 residues, both termini included. Germline V gene sequence: CDR1 MDHEN, CDR2 SYDVKM. The CDR3 spells CASSSRGT.

The chain employs TRBV28 and TRBJ2-3; 11 bases line up with TRBD2. The trim removed 7 bases at V and 3 bases at J, leaving 9 bases unmatched. CDR1 and CDR2 (germline): MDHEN, SYDVKM. The CDR3 length is 16 residues. DNA for the CDR3: TGTGCCAGCACCAATAGCGGGAGGGCCGGAACAGATACGCAGTATTTT. Translated, it gives CASTNSGRAGTDTQYF.

The DNA for the CDR3 is TGTGCCAGTAGTATAGACGCGGGTGAGGAGACCCAGTACTTC. Translating it yields CASSIDAGEETQYF. The V gene is TRBV19, the J gene TRBJ2-5, with D possibly matching TRBD2 (5 bases). Germline V gene data show CDR1 as LNHDA and CDR2 as SQIVND (reference sequence). The CDR3 loop spans 14 amino acids. V was shortened by 0 bases and J by 5 bases, with 10 bases between the two germline ends. Using reference TRBV19 and TRBJ2-5 for the parts outside the CDR3, the full variable domain is DGGITQSPKYLFRKEGQNVTLSCEQNLNHDAMYWYRQDPGQGLRLIYYSQIVNDFQKGDIAEGYSVSREKKESFPLTVTSAQKNPTAFYLCASSIDAGEETQYFGPGTRLLVL.

The chain has TRBV7-9 and TRBJ2-3; no firm D call. The ends were cut back, 5 bases at V and 1 base at J, with 4 bases in the middle. Per germline, CDR1 SEHNR and CDR2 FQNEAQ (reference sequence). This CDR3 has 12 amino acids. The CDR3 bases are TGTGCCAGCAGCACGGGCACAGATACGCAGTATTTT. This codes for CASSTGTDTQYF.

The J gene is TRBJ2-3, the V gene TRBV7-3; D uncertain. Trimming stripped 4 bases from V and 3 bases from J, with 8 bases between. The CDR3 extends over 13 amino acids. CDR1 is SGHTA, CDR2 FQGTGA, per germline. In DNA form, the CDR3 reads TGTGCCAGCAGCTCGCTGGCAACAGATACGCAGTATTTT. It translates to CASSSLATDTQYF.